These T cell receptor beta chains were read from a single sample in a study of T cells in Graves' hyperthyroidism and ophthalmopathy. TCRdb re-derived calls from the multiplex PCR reads in MiXCR, one entry per CDR3 protein. The data contain almost 600,000 distinct CDR3 sequences, about 43% of them singletons. Sequences were obtained from peripheral blood or thyroid tissue (not recorded which). The source is a woman younger than 30 with Graves' hyperthyroidism. The CDR3 runs from the conserved cysteine through the conserved F or W. The order of the fields is D gene, J gene, clone size, V gene, CDR3 DNA, CDR3 protein. A D gene is named only where the DNA matches it firmly. The size entry is marked missing in some rows and otherwise reads once, few, many or a size class.

>NA|TRBJ1-3|many|TRBV9
TGTGCCAGCAGCCCGAGGGGATCCCTTTTCCTTAGCTCTGGAAACACCATATATTTT
CASSPRGSLFLSSGNTIYF
>TRBD2|TRBJ2-5|many|TRBV27
TGTGCCAGCAGCCGAGCGGGAGGGCTTGAGACCCAGTACTTC
CASSRAGGLETQYF
>NA|TRBJ1-4|NA|TRBV19
TGTGCCAGTAGTATGTATGGCGGGAGTGAAAAACTGTTTTTT
CASSMYGGSEKLFF
>NA|TRBJ2-7|NA|TRBV7-8
TGTGCCATACGTGTCCTCGTCTACGAGCAGTACTTC
CAIRVLVYEQYF
>TRBD1|TRBJ1-1|many|TRBV7-2
TGTGCCAGCAGCACAAACACGGGACAGGGGAACACTGAAGCTTTCTTT
CASSTNTGQGNTEAFF
>NA|TRBJ2-2|many|TRBV12-3/TRBV12-4
TGTGCCAGCAGCGGGCGCGGGGAGCTGTTTTTT
CASSGRGELFF
>TRBD2|TRBJ2-3|few|TRBV5-1
TGCGCCAGCAGCTTGGGGAGCGGGAGGACCACAGATACGCAGTATTTT
CASSLGSGRTTDTQYF
>TRBD1|TRBJ1-5|NA|TRBV2
TGTGCCAGCAGGGGAACAGGGGAAAGCAATCAGCCCCAGCATTTT
CASRGTGESNQPQHF
>TRBD2|TRBJ2-5|NA|TRBV2
TGTGCCAGCTTAGTGGCGGGAGGAGAGACCCAGTACTTC
CASLVAGGETQYF
>TRBD1|TRBJ1-1|many|TRBV7-9
TGTGCCAGCAGCCAACTTCAGGGGGCGCACACTGAAGCTTTCTTT
CASSQLQGAHTEAFF
>NA|TRBJ2-3|few|TRBV2
TGTGCCAGCAAATACGCGAGAGGGGCAGATACGCAGTATTTT
CASKYARGADTQYF
>NA|TRBJ2-7|NA|TRBV15
TGTGCCACCAGCAAACTAGATACGGGAACTTTCTACGAGCAGTACTTC
CATSKLDTGTFYEQYF
>NA|TRBJ2-3|many|TRBV25-1
TGTGCCAGCAGTGAAAGGGCAGATACGCAGTATTTT
CASSERADTQYF
>TRBD1|TRBJ2-2|many|TRBV24-1
TGTGCCACCAGGAGGACAGGGAACACCGGGGAGCTGTTTTTT
CATRRTGNTGELFF
>NA|TRBJ1-2|once|TRBV2
TGTGCCAGCAGTGAGCGGGACTATGGCTACACCTTC
CASSERDYGYTF
>TRBD1|TRBJ1-2|NA|TRBV10-3
TGTGCCATCAGTGACAAACCCGGGACAGGGGACGATGAGCAGTCTGGCTACACCTTC
CAISDKPGTGDDEQSGYTF
>NA|TRBJ2-2|NA|TRBV27
TGTGCCAGCAGTCCTGATGCGGTAGGGACTGGGGAGCTGTTTTTT
CASSPDAVGTGELFF
>TRBD1|TRBJ2-7|NA|TRBV3-1
TGTGCCAGCAGCCAACTTGCCAACACAGGGGGTCAATGGTACGAGCAGTACTTC
CASSQLANTGGQWYEQYF
>NA|TRBJ1-1|many|TRBV7-8
TGTGCCAGCAGCTTAAAGGTTTTAAGGAACACTGAAGCTTTCTTT
CASSLKVLRNTEAFF
>TRBD2|TRBJ2-7|many|TRBV7-3
TGTGCCAGCAGCTTACTCCTAGCGGGAGCGCCCAGCTCCTACGAGCAGTACTTC
CASSLLLAGAPSSYEQYF